This T cell receptor (beta chain) was captured in a study of blood T cells in healthy people across ages. Germline V gene lookup returns CDR1 SQVTM and CDR2 ANQGSEA. The length of the CDR3 is 14 residues. The ends lost 7 bases at V and 6 bases at J; junction bases unmatched: 12. Primers used in a second PCR of roughly 6 to 12 cycles were a sample-barcoded 5' primer and a J-beta primer mix. MiXCR, applied by TCRdb to the 5' RACE reads, yields one record per CDR3 protein. The data show some 930,000 distinct CDR3 sequences, 25% to 35% seen once. This clonotype has only a few counts. The same data also went into a second study, on T cells of mothers and their children.

This receptor was obtained from a middle-aged woman in good health. This rearrangement joins TRBV29-1 to TRBJ1-2; 9 bases align to TRBD1. Sequences were obtained from blood. CDR3 residues: CSGGQGTPLDGYTF. The CDR3 DNA reads as TGCAGCGGCGGACAGGGGACCCCTTTGGATGGCTACACCTTC.